A single sample gave rise to the 9 T cell receptor beta chains below, sequenced in a study of early T cells in non-severe SARS-CoV-2 infection. MiXCR, applied by TCRdb to the 5' RACE reads, yields one record per CDR3 protein. The sample lists around 30,000 distinct CDR3 sequences, approximately 5.4% occurring once. The sequenced sample was whole blood. These receptors all stem from an adult who was a healthcare worker with PCR-confirmed SARS-CoV-2 infection or an uninfected control (not recorded which).

This chain joins TRBV28 and TRBJ1-1; 9 bases are shared with TRBD1. The CDR3 loop spans 16 amino acids. The germline V gene encodes CDR1 MDHEN and CDR2 SYDVKM. Trimming removed 5 bases from V and 4 bases from J; junction bases left unmatched: 11. The chain's CDR3 is CASSPLGQGKSTEAFF. The DNA of the CDR3 is TGTGCCAGCAGTCCCCTCGGACAGGGGAAAAGCACTGAAGCTTTCTTT.

This chain links TRBV7-9 with TRBJ2-5, with D possibly matching TRBD2 (6 bases). V dropped 4 bases and J dropped 5 bases, with 17 bases sitting between them. This CDR3 contains 15 residues. Per germline, CDR1 SEHNR and CDR2 FQNEAQ (reference sequence). The CDR3 region is CASSSTGGPLETQYF. The CDR3 DNA is TGTGCCAGCAGCTCTACCGGAGGGCCCCTGGAGACCCAGTACTTC.

Ten or more counts support this clonotype. The V call is TRBV6-5, the J call TRBJ1-5; TRBD1 matches 7 bases. The CDR3 covers 13 residues. Germline V gene data show CDR1 as MNHEY and CDR2 as SVGAGI. The V gene end was trimmed by 6 bases and the J gene end by 4 bases; junction bases not matched to a gene: 3. CDR3 nucleotides: TGTGCCAGCAGAGACAGGGTAAATCAGCCCCAGCATTTT. Its protein is CASRDRVNQPQHF.

This clonotype was observed at least ten times. The V call is TRBV10-3, the J call TRBJ1-2; D perhaps matches TRBD1 (5 bases). Per the germline V gene, CDR1 is ENHRY and CDR2 is SYGVKD. Trimming shortened V by 5 bases and J by 3 bases, and 19 bases separated the two germline ends. CDR3 length: 16 amino acids. CDR3: CAISNWAGGGDYGYTF. The CDR3 DNA is TGTGCCATCAGTAACTGGGCCGGTGGAGGGGACTATGGCTACACCTTC.

This clonotype came up many times. The rearrangement links TRBV6-5 to TRBJ1-5; 7 bases are shared with TRBD1. Germline values: CDR1 MNHEY, CDR2 SVGAGI. After removal of 6 bases from V and 0 bases from J, the junction contained 5 bases not matched to a gene. The CDR3 covers 15 residues. The CDR3, as DNA: TGTGCCAGCAGCCCGACAGGGTCTAGCAATCAGCCCCAGCATTTT. Residues: CASSPTGSSNQPQHF.

This clonotype was seen at least ten times. This sequence joins TRBV5-5 and TRBJ2-6; 9 bases match TRBD1. This CDR3 region has 19 residues. With V trimmed by 4 bases and J by 2 bases, 13 bases remained unmatched. The germline V gene has CDR1 SGHKS and CDR2 YYEKEE (reference sequence). DNA for the CDR3: TGTGCCAGCAGCGAAAATTGGGACAGGGTGCGGCCTGGGGCCAACGTCCTGACTTTC. As protein: CASSENWDRVRPGANVLTF.

This clonotype was seen many times. The chain is built from TRBV4-1 and TRBJ2-3, with D tentatively TRBD1 (5 bases). The CDR3 consists of 16 residues. CDR1 and CDR2 from the germline V gene are MGHRA and YSYEKL. V was pared by 0 bases and J by 0 bases, with 10 bases between. This CDR3 reads CASSQDRGYSTDTQYF. CDR3 bases: TGCGCCAGCAGCCAAGATAGGGGTTATAGCACAGATACGCAGTATTTT.

This clonotype was seen ten or more times. The chain links TRBV20-1 to TRBJ1-5, with 7 bases identical to TRBD1. The CDR3 runs 14 residues. V lost 5 bases and J lost 3; bases outside the gene matches: 7. Germline V gives CDR1 DFQATT, CDR2 SNEGSKA (reference sequence). The CDR3 sequence: CSARQQGFNQPQHF. DNA for the CDR3: TGCAGTGCTCGTCAACAGGGGTTCAATCAGCCCCAGCATTTT.

This clonotype was seen ten or more times. The chain combines TRBV30 with TRBJ2-1, with 14 bases identical to TRBD2. Germline CDR1 reads GTSNPN; CDR2 reads SVGIG (reference sequence). With 4 bases clipped from V and 10 bases from J, the junction kept 9 bases outside the gene matches. The CDR3 has 15 residues. The CDR3 sequence is CAWTLGLAGGGEQFF. CDR3 nucleotides: TGTGCCTGGACTCTCGGACTAGCGGGAGGAGGGGAGCAGTTCTTC.